A single sample is the source of the 8 T cell receptor beta chains below, sequenced in a study of T cell changes during pregnancy in multiple sclerosis. The method was immunoSEQ multiplex PCR; TCRdb's version includes in-frame clones alone and lacks a portion of them. The sample yields fewer than 50,000 clones, under 95% seen once. Sequenced material: CD4+ T cells from peripheral blood mononuclear cells, taken in the third trimester of pregnancy. The receptors originated from a female donor with multiple sclerosis, enrolled in a pregnancy study.

This clone has only a few counts. The rearrangement links TRBV5-4 to TRBJ2-1; TRBD2 matches at 16 bases. The CDR3 is 17 residues long. Germline V CDR1 and CDR2: SGHNT, YYREEE (reference sequence). Trimming at V came to 7 bases and at J to 2 bases, leaving 6 bases not matched to a gene. CDR3 region: CASRGTSGRGAYNEQFF. The CDR3 DNA is TGTGCCAGCCGCGGGACTAGCGGGAGGGGGGCCTACAATGAGCAGTTCTTC.

The V call is TRBV10-3, the J call TRBJ2-2; 9 nucleotides line up with TRBD1. V lost 10 bases and J lost 6; bases outside the gene matches: 6. The CDR3 is 13 amino acids. Germline V CDR1 and CDR2: ENHRY, SYGVKD. DNA of the CDR3: TGTGCCACCGGACAGGGGATTCCCGGGGAGCTGTTTTTT. As protein: CATGQGIPGELFF.

The chain links TRBV18 to TRBJ1-1, with 9 bases fitting TRBD1. The CDR3 spans 14 residues. From germline, CDR1 is KGHSH and CDR2 LQKENI. V gave up 3 bases and J gave up 5 bases; unmatched junction bases: 4. The CDR3 DNA is TGTGCCAGCTCACCGGGGACAGGGAGTACTGAAGCTTTCTTT. This translates into CASSPGTGSTEAFF.

This chain uses TRBV6-1 with TRBJ2-7, with a weak D call TRBD2 (6 bases). V was cut by 4 bases and J by 2 bases, with 12 bases left in between. Per germline, CDR1 MNHNS and CDR2 SASEGT. The CDR3 extends over 14 amino acids. The chain's CDR3 is CASSGDFSAYEQYF. The CDR3 DNA sequence: TGTGCCAGCAGTGGGGACTTCTCTGCCTACGAGCAGTACTTC.

The gene calls are TRBV7-2 and TRBJ1-5; TRBD1 matches 7 bases. V trimming: 5 bases; J trimming: 2 bases; junction bases outside the gene matches: 3. This CDR3 has 14 amino acids. Germline CDR1 is SGHTA and CDR2 is FQGNSA. CDR3 nucleotide sequence: TGTGCCAGCAGCCGACAGGGAGGCAATCAGCCCCAGCATTTT. Encoded protein: CASSRQGGNQPQHF.

The chain employs TRBV29-1 and TRBJ1-4; 8 bases agree with TRBD1. The junction had 6 bases not matched to a gene; V was cut back by 6 bases and J by 3 bases. From germline, CDR1 is SQVTM and CDR2 ANQGSEA. This CDR3 comprises 14 residues. CDR3 DNA sequence: TGCAGCGTGCAACTGGACAGGGCTAATGAAAAACTGTTTTTT. Its translation: CSVQLDRANEKLFF.

This clone was seen only once. The chain joins TRBV4-2 to TRBJ2-7; 12 bases map to TRBD2. CDR1 and CDR2 from the germline V gene are LGHNA and YNFKEQ. After removal of 0 bases from V and 4 bases from J, the junction contained 10 bases not matched to a gene. The CDR3 sequence is 18 residues long. Here the CDR3 DNA reads TGTGCCAGCAGCCAAGACGGATGGTCTAGCGGGAGGGCGTACGAGCAGTACTTC. It codes for CASSQDGWSSGRAYEQYF.

The rearrangement links TRBV5-1 to TRBJ2-3; 10 nucleotides match TRBD2. Trimming at V came to 3 bases and at J to 0 bases, leaving 7 bases not matched to a gene. The CDR3 is 17 amino acids. The germline V gene encodes CDR1 SGHRS and CDR2 YFSETQ. CDR3 residues: CASSSGLAGDSTDTQYF. The CDR3 DNA reads as TGCGCCAGCAGCTCAGGTCTAGCGGGAGACAGCACAGATACGCAGTATTTT. Combining the CDR3 with reference TRBV5-1 and TRBJ2-3 gives the whole variable domain KAGVTQTPRYLIKTRGQQVTLSCSPISGHRSVSWYQQTPGQGLQFLFEYFSETQRNKGNFPGRFSGRQFSNSRSEMNVSTLELGDSALYLCASSSGLAGDSTDTQYFGPGTRLTVL.